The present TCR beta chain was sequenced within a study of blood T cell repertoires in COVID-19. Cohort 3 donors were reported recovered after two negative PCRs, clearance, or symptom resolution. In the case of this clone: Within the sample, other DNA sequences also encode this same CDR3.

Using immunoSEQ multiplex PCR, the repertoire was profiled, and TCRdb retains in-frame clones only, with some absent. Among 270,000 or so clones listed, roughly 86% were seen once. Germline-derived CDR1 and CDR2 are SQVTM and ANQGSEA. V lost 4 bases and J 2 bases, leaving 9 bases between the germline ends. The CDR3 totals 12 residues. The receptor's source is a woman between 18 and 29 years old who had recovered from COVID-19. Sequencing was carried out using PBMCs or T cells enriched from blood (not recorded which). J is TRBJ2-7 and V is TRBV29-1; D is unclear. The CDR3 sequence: CSVARVAYEQYF. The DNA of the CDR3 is TGCAGCGTTGCTAGAGTTGCCTACGAGCAGTACTTC.